Described below is a single T cell receptor (beta chain) sequence and its context. Its matching antigen is unknown. The data originate from a study of T cell responses to AZD1222 COVID-19 vaccine. Overall study results and limits: Repertoire collection took place solely once the T cell response had peaked. Increased Spike-specific TCR breadth and depth were observed after two AZD1222 doses. Just a handful of AZD1222 recipients were seropositive at baseline. It should be noted that donors were predominantly white British and more often female, and clonal diversity was possibly underestimated.

Some clones are missing from TCRdb's copy, which holds only in-frame ones; the method was immunoSEQ multiplex PCR. This table has 95,000 to 150,000 clones, 92% appearing once. Germline V CDR1 and CDR2: SGDLS, YYNGEE. This CDR3 spans 14 amino acids. The ends were cut back, 3 bases at V and 6 bases at J, with 15 bases in the middle. Sequenced material: peripheral blood, taken on day 0 of AZD1222 vaccination. The chain uses TRBV9 and TRBJ1-2, with D tentatively TRBD1 (5 bases). This TCR was sampled from an adult in good health. The CDR3 loop reads CASSETGGSHGYTF. Written as DNA, the CDR3 is TGTGCCAGCAGCGAAACTGGGGGGTCACATGGCTACACCTTC.